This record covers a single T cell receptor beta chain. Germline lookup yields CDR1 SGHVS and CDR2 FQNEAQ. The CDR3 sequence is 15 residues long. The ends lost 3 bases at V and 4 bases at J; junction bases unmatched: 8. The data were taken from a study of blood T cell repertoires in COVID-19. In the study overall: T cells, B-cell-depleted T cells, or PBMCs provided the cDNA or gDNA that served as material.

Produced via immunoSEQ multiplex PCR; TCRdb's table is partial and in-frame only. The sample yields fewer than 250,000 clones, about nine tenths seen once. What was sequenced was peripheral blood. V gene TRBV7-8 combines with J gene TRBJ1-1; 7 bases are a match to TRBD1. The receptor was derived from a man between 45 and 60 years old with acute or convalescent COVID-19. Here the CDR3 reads CASSLGQPGSTEAFF. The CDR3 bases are TGTGCCAGCAGCTTGGGACAGCCGGGGAGCACTGAAGCTTTCTTT.